This TCR beta chain was found in a study of blood T cell repertoires in COVID-19. For the study at large: T cells, B-cell-depleted T cells, or PBMCs supplied cDNA or gDNA.

V was clipped by 0 bases and J by 6 bases, with 13 bases between them. Per germline, CDR1 SGDLS and CDR2 YYNGEE. This CDR3 has 15 amino acids. In the source study's methods: Researchers report that nucleated cell counts were estimated from reference gene primer amplification. Assay: immunoSEQ multiplex PCR; the TCRdb copy retains only in-frame clones and omits some. V and J calls and clone size are as listed in that table; D and trimming were resolved from the DNA. The sample includes 40,000 to 55,000 clones, around 90% of them seen just once. This sequence was found in a man aged 45 to 65 with active COVID-19. The V gene is TRBV9, the J gene TRBJ1-5; D gene ambiguous. Sequencing was performed on peripheral blood. The CDR3 loop reads CASSVGPTGGQPQHF. The DNA for the CDR3 is TGTGCCAGCAGCGTAGGCCCAACGGGAGGTCAGCCCCAGCATTTT.